This T cell receptor (beta chain) was obtained from a study of blood T cell repertoires in COVID-19. Original methodology: Reference gene primer amplification in the assay estimated nucleated cell counts. Generated by immunoSEQ multiplex PCR, the TCRdb table keeps only in-frame clones and is missing some. The V and J calls and the clone size are those of that table, but D and trimming were determined from the DNA. The sample yields approximately 300,000 clones, 85% to 90% seen once. The germline V and J ends were trimmed by 5 bases and 4 bases, with 10 bases remaining between them. Germline CDR1 is KGHDR and CDR2 is SFDVKD. This CDR3 spans 14 amino acids.

Sequenced input: PBMCs or T cells enriched from blood (not recorded which). The sequence came from a woman aged 30 to 39 who had recovered from COVID-19. The chain joins TRBV24-1 to TRBJ2-2; the D gene is possibly TRBD2 (6 bases). Here the CDR3 reads CATSAPGGTGELFF. The CDR3 region has the DNA TGTGCCACCAGTGCGCCCGGGGGCACCGGGGAGCTGTTTTTT.